A selection of T cell receptor beta chains follows, all from one sample in a study of OX40 agonist ivuxolimab in advanced cancers. Data came from immunoSEQ multiplex PCR; TCRdb stores just in-frame clones and leaves some out. The repertoire consists of about 36,000 clones, with around 80% occurring once and the leading ten covering approximately 10%. The sample here was CD4+ or CD8+ T cells sorted from blood, taken in a trial of the OX40 agonist ivuxolimab. Every receptor here comes from an adult with an advanced solid tumor such as melanoma, head and neck, liver or kidney cancer. Each CDR3 is given with its conserved first and last residue. A D gene is named only where the DNA matches it firmly. Rows may omit the clone size; those that give it use once, few, many or a size class.

cdr3_length: 14; j_call: TRBJ1-1; clone_size: -; v_call: TRBV10-1; d_call: -; cdr3_aa: CASSAPDLGAEAFF; cdr3_nt: TGCGCCAGCAGTGCCCCGGACCTGGGGGCTGAAGCTTTCTTT
cdr3_length: 15; j_call: TRBJ2-3; clone_size: -; v_call: TRBV5-8; d_call: TRBD2; cdr3_aa: CASSSSAGGTDTQYF; cdr3_nt: TGTGCCAGCAGCTCTTCGGCGGGGGGCACAGATACGCAGTATTTT
cdr3_length: 12; j_call: TRBJ1-5; clone_size: -; v_call: TRBV4-2; d_call: -; cdr3_aa: CASSFDSGPQHF; cdr3_nt: TGTGCCAGCAGCTTTGACAGCGGCCCCCAGCATTTT
cdr3_length: 14; j_call: TRBJ2-7; clone_size: few; v_call: TRBV15; d_call: -; cdr3_aa: CATSREPGSYEQYF; cdr3_nt: TGTGCCACCAGCAGAGAACCCGGCTCGTACGAGCAGTACTTC
cdr3_length: 11; j_call: TRBJ1-1; clone_size: few; v_call: TRBV20-1; d_call: -; cdr3_aa: CSASKNTEAFF; cdr3_nt: TGCAGTGCTTCGAAAAACACTGAAGCTTTCTTT
cdr3_length: 15; j_call: TRBJ1-3; clone_size: -; v_call: TRBV12-5; d_call: TRBD1; cdr3_aa: CASGLDPQGGNTIYF; cdr3_nt: TGTGCTAGTGGTTTGGACCCACAGGGGGGAAACACCATATATTTT
cdr3_length: 15; j_call: TRBJ2-7; clone_size: -; v_call: TRBV5-4; d_call: TRBD2; cdr3_aa: CASSALAGGLYEQYF; cdr3_nt: TGTGCCAGCAGCGCACTAGCGGGGGGTCTCTACGAGCAGTACTTC
cdr3_length: 14; j_call: TRBJ2-1; clone_size: -; v_call: TRBV9; d_call: -; cdr3_aa: CASSPFNLYNEQFF; cdr3_nt: TGTGCCAGCAGCCCCTTCAACCTATACAATGAGCAGTTCTTC
cdr3_length: 12; j_call: TRBJ1-2; clone_size: -; v_call: TRBV6-5; d_call: -; cdr3_aa: CASSLQGSSYTF; cdr3_nt: TGTGCCAGCAGTTTACAGGGTAGTAGCTACACCTTC
cdr3_length: 16; j_call: TRBJ2-2; clone_size: -; v_call: TRBV5-4; d_call: -; cdr3_aa: CASSFARDRDTGELFF; cdr3_nt: TGTGCCAGCAGCTTTGCACGGGACCGAGATACCGGGGAGCTGTTTTTT
cdr3_length: 16; j_call: TRBJ2-7; clone_size: -; v_call: TRBV5-5; d_call: TRBD1; cdr3_aa: CASSWTGGVGSYEQYF; cdr3_nt: TGTGCCAGCAGCTGGACAGGGGGCGTTGGCTCCTACGAGCAGTACTTC
cdr3_length: 15; j_call: TRBJ2-7; clone_size: -; v_call: TRBV5-1; d_call: -; cdr3_aa: CASSLVDGVAYEQYF; cdr3_nt: TGCGCCAGCAGCTTGGTTGACGGGGTAGCGTACGAGCAGTACTTC
cdr3_length: 15; j_call: TRBJ2-1; clone_size: -; v_call: TRBV12-5; d_call: TRBD1; cdr3_aa: CASDRDRTTYNEQFF; cdr3_nt: TGTGCTAGTGATAGGGACAGGACAACCTACAATGAGCAGTTCTTC
cdr3_length: 15; j_call: TRBJ2-7; clone_size: -; v_call: TRBV7-9; d_call: TRBD2; cdr3_aa: CASSLLGGRSYEQYF; cdr3_nt: TGTGCCAGCAGCTTATTGGGGGGGAGATCCTACGAGCAGTACTTC
cdr3_length: 15; j_call: TRBJ2-1; clone_size: -; v_call: TRBV7-9; d_call: -; cdr3_aa: CASSPKRLANNEQFF; cdr3_nt: TGTGCCAGCAGCCCGAAACGGCTAGCGAACAATGAGCAGTTCTTC
cdr3_length: 16; j_call: TRBJ1-1; clone_size: -; v_call: TRBV7-2; d_call: -; cdr3_aa: CASSLGQFSMNTEAFF; cdr3_nt: TGTGCCAGCAGCTTAGGACAGTTCTCCATGAACACTGAAGCTTTCTTT